This T cell receptor (beta chain) was identified in a study of blood T cell repertoires in COVID-19. Clones were read by immunoSEQ multiplex PCR, and TCRdb kept only the in-frame ones, dropping some. The sample lists 100,000 to 150,000 clones; 88% were seen once. Germline V gene sequence: CDR1 LGHDT, CDR2 YNNKEL (reference sequence). The CDR3 extends over 15 amino acids. The V end lost 0 bases, the J end lost 2 bases, and 11 bases lay between the germline ends. The chain has TRBV3-1 (or the pseudogene TRBV3-2) and TRBJ2-7, with D perhaps TRBD1 (6 bases). The source is a woman over 75 with acute or convalescent COVID-19. The sequenced material came from peripheral blood. CDR3 in amino acids: CASSQDSGAPYEQYF. The CDR3 nucleotides read TGTGCCAGCAGCCAAGATTCAGGGGCTCCCTACGAGCAGTACTTC.